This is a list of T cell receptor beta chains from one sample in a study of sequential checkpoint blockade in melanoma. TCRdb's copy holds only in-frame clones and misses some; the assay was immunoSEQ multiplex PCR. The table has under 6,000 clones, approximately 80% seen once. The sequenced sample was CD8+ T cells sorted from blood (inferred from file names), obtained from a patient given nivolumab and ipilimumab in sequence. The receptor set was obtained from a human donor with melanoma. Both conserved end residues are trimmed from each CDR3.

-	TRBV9	ASSVVQREAYEQY
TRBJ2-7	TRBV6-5	ASRWEGQGTGEQY
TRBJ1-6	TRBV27	ATRRSYNSPLH
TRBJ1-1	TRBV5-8	ASSLSGTGLYTEAF
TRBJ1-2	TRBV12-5	ASSDGGFGYT
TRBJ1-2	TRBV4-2	ASSLEATNYGYT
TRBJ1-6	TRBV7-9	ASSKEGPYNSPLH
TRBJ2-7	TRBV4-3	ASSQGTGGSYEQY
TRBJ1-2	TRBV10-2	ASSVDSAGVTYGYT
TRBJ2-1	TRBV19	ASSLAGVYNEQF
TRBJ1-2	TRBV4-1	ASSLGGQGGDGYT
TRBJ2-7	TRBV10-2	ASSVRQGAGYEQY
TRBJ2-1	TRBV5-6	ASSLGLAGPNEQF
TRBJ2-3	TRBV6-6	ASSYPGGVGTDTQY
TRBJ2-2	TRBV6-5	ASSQGTGELF
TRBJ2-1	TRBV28	ASSITGNNEQF
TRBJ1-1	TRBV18	ASSADRGPKMNTEAF